The 26 T cell receptor delta chains listed next were all sequenced from one sample in a study of Vδ1+ human thymocytes. Whole-study results and caveats: Highly polyclonal TRG and TRD repertoires with Gaussian CDR3 length distributions appeared in thymus.

These receptors' antigens are unknown. Sequences come from RNA converted to cDNA by reverse transcription. Pooled V-gene forward primers with one constant-region reverse primer generated the CDR3 amplicons by multiplex PCR. TCRdb re-called the multiplex PCR reads via CATT. This table holds about 53,000 delta-chain clones, about 15% found once. The material sequenced was Vdelta1+ gamma-delta thymocytes from the thymus. Described subset: FACS-sorted CD3+ TCRalphabeta- TCRVdelta1+ TCRVdelta2- thymocytes. The receptors were gathered from a girl less than two years old who had congenital heart surgery.

With respect to this clone: One base away lies a much larger clone, so this may be a sequencing read error. The chain combines TRDV2 with TRDJ1, with 8 nucleotides matching TRDD3. This CDR3 is 12 amino acids long. Germline-derived CDR1 and CDR2 are GEAIGNYY and EKD. The CDR3 sequence: CACDPGGDQGFF. CDR3 in DNA: TGTGCCTGTGACCCTGGGGGAGACCAGGGCTTCTTT.

This clone was counted a few times. Since a much larger clone is just one base distant, this may be a read error. This sequence joins TRDV2 and TRDJ1, with 10 bases fitting TRDD3. The V segment lost 4 bases and the J segment 5 bases; nucleotides outside the gene matches: 24. The CDR3 is made up of 20 amino acids. Looked up from germline, CDR1 is GEAIGNYY and CDR2 is EKD. The DNA of the CDR3 is TGTGCCTGTGATGTTCCTCACTCACACCCCGGACTGGGGGATCCAGATAAACTCATCTTT. Translated, it gives CACDVPHSHPGLGDPDKLIF.

This clone came up a few times. This sequence joins TRDV1 and TRDJ1, with D possibly TRDD3 on 6 matching bases. V lost 0 bases, J lost 3 bases, and 23 bases lay in between. This CDR3 has 19 residues. Germline CDR1 and CDR2: TSWWSYY and QGS. CDR3 bases: TGTGCTCTTGGGGAACTTAAACAGCTGGGGTCCTGGCTCTCCGATAAACTCATCTTT. Translating it yields CALGELKQLGSWLSDKLIF.

This clone showed up just a few times. This chain uses TRDV1 with TRDJ1; D perhaps matches TRDD3 (5 bases). Germline loops: CDR1 TSWWSYY, CDR2 QGS. This CDR3 has 14 amino acids. V shed 3 bases and J shed 7 bases, with 15 bases lying between them. This CDR3 is CALGDPRPGGKLIF. The DNA for the CDR3 is TGTGCTCTTGGGGACCCCCGACCCGGGGGTAAACTCATCTTT.

Only a few counts were recorded for this clone. V gene TRDV1 combines with J gene TRDJ1, with TRDD3 matching over 11 bases. The V gene's germline CDR1 is TSWWSYY and CDR2 QGS. This CDR3 comprises 22 residues. V gave up 0 bases and J gave up 0 bases; unmatched junction bases: 18. The DNA for the CDR3 is TGTGCTCTTGGGGAACTATTCCTACTGGGGGATAGATACACCCTTTACACCGATAAACTCATCTTT. This codes for CALGELFLLGDRYTLYTDKLIF.

This clone was seen only a few times. This chain links TRDV1 with TRDJ1; 7 bases agree with TRDD3. The V and J ends lost 4 bases and 0 bases, in that order; junction bases with no gene match: 26. The CDR3 has 22 amino acids. The germline gives CDR1 TSWWSYY, CDR2 QGS. CDR3 amino acids: CALGVSSRMRGIQDSYTDKLIF. Here the CDR3 DNA reads TGTGCTCTTGGGGTATCCTCTCGAATGAGGGGGATCCAAGACTCTTACACCGATAAACTCATCTTT.

This clone was observed a handful of times. The chain carries TRDV2 and TRDJ1, with D perhaps TRDD3 (6 bases). Germline V lookup: CDR1 GEAIGNYY, CDR2 EKD. CDR3 length: 15 amino acids. V dropped 4 bases and J dropped 10 bases, with 24 bases sitting between them. The CDR3 loop reads CACDTNRGWGSGLIF. The CDR3 nucleotides are TGTGCCTGTGATACCAACCGGGGATGGGGGTCGGGACTCATCTTT.

There are a few counts of this clone. The chain joins TRDV1 to TRDJ1, with 8 nucleotides matching TRDD2. Unmatched junction bases numbered 16, after V lost 1 base and J lost 0 bases. Germline CDR1 reads TSWWSYY; CDR2 reads QGS. The CDR3 sequence is 20 residues long. CDR3 residues: CALGEPYDPSYQPYTDKLIF. The CDR3 bases are TGTGCTCTTGGGGAACCTTACGATCCTTCCTATCAACCTTACACCGATAAACTCATCTTT.

This clone was detected only a few times. The J gene is TRDJ1, the V gene TRDV1; TRDD3 aligns across 9 bases. Unmatched junction bases numbered 24, after V lost 4 bases and J lost 0 bases. The CDR3 totals 22 residues. The germline CDR1 and CDR2 sequences are TSWWSYY and QGS. The CDR3 here is CALGVYYEGDTREGSYTDKLIF. In DNA, the CDR3 is TGTGCTCTTGGGGTATACTACGAGGGGGATACAAGAGAAGGGTCCTACACCGATAAACTCATCTTT.

This clone was counted between two and nine times. This chain joins TRDV1 and TRDJ1, with D perhaps matching TRDD3 (6 bases). The CDR3 sequence is 19 residues long. V lost 0 bases and J 0 bases, leaving 20 bases between the germline ends. Germline V CDR1 and CDR2: TSWWSYY, QGS. The CDR3 DNA sequence: TGTGCTCTTGGGGAACTCTTAACCTTGGGGGGTTTGTACACCGATAAACTCATCTTT. This translates into CALGELLTLGGLYTDKLIF.

This clone was counted a few times. The chain carries TRDV1 and TRDJ1, with 10 bases fitting TRDD3. V was pared by 1 base and J by 3 bases, with 8 bases of the junction left unmatched. Germline CDR1 and CDR2: TSWWSYY and QGS. CDR3 length: 17 residues. Written as DNA, the CDR3 is TGTGCTCTTGGGGAACCCAGGAACTGGGGGATGTCCGATAAACTCATCTTT. Its translation is CALGEPRNWGMSDKLIF.

In its sample, this clone was seen many times. The V and J genes are TRDV2 and TRDJ1, with 8 bases identical to TRDD3. The V gene end was trimmed by 6 bases and the J gene end by 0 bases; junction bases not matched to a gene: 14. This CDR3 is 17 amino acids long. The germline CDR1 and CDR2 sequences are GEAIGNYY and EKD. CDR3 sequence: CACLLVLGVNNTDKLIF. CDR3 coding DNA: TGTGCCTGTCTCCTGGTACTGGGGGTTAACAACACCGATAAACTCATCTTT.

This clone was detected a few times. The J gene is TRDJ1, the V gene TRDV1, with unresolved D. V shed 2 bases and J shed 0 bases, with 22 bases lying between them. Germline assignment: CDR1 TSWWSYY and CDR2 QGS. The CDR3 covers 19 residues. The CDR3 coding sequence is TGTGCTCTTGGGGAAGGCTCCCATCCACTCGGACCCTACACCGATAAACTCATCTTT. Its translation is CALGEGSHPLGPYTDKLIF.

This chain connects TRDV1 to TRDJ1; D perhaps matches TRDD3 (10 bases). Germline V gene lookup returns CDR1 TSWWSYY and CDR2 QGS. This CDR3 spans 25 amino acids. With 1 base removed from V and 3 bases from J, the gap between germline ends came to 42 bases. The CDR3 DNA sequence: TGTGCTCTTGGGGAACCGGCCTTCCTACGGGGGATACGCTCGGGTGGAGGGAAAGAGGCCGATAAACTCATCTTT. It encodes CALGEPAFLRGIRSGGGKEADKLIF.

This clone has a handful of counts. This chain connects TRDV1 to TRDJ1; D may be TRDD2 (7 bases). V lost 5 bases and J lost 0, with 37 bases in between. Per the germline V gene, CDR1 is TSWWSYY and CDR2 is QGS. CDR3 length: 23 amino acids. The CDR3 protein is CALGTRVLPHMGIPTINTDKLIF. The CDR3 DNA reads as TGTGCTCTTGGGACCCGAGTCCTTCCTCATATGGGGATTCCGACGATAAACACCGATAAACTCATCTTT.

Only a few counts were recorded for this clone. The chain carries TRDV1 and TRDJ1; 7 positions agree with TRDD2. This CDR3 comprises 15 residues. J was trimmed by 11 bases and V by 2 bases; bases with no gene match: 14. The germline CDR1 and CDR2 sequences are TSWWSYY and QGS. CDR3 sequence (DNA): TGTGCTCTTGGGGAAGGTTCCTACGTGACTACTCCTCTCATCTTT. This gives the protein CALGEGSYVTTPLIF.

This clone occurred a few times. The DNA is omitted, as the CDR3 cannot be located on it reliably, and the CDR3 follows TCRdb's listing. This chain joins TRDV1 and TRDJ1; TRDD3 reflects the table's D call only, with no check against the DNA. The CDR3 has 22 residues if both end residues are counted. Germline values: CDR1 TSWWSYY, CDR2 QGS. The CDR3 here is CALGDLPTCTGGYLGHTDKLIF.

Only a few counts were recorded for this clone. The gene calls are TRDV1 and TRDJ1, with D possibly TRDD2 on 6 matching bases. V was cut by 3 bases and J by 2 bases, with 31 bases left in between. The germline gives CDR1 TSWWSYY, CDR2 QGS. The CDR3 extends over 21 amino acids. This CDR3 is CALGDDPFAGLPWRDTDKLIF. The CDR3 DNA is TGTGCTCTTGGGGACGACCCTTTTGCAGGGCTTCCTTGGAGAGATACCGATAAACTCATCTTT.

The chain uses TRDV1 and TRDJ1; TRDD3 matches at 7 bases. J lost 7 bases, V lost 1 base, and 15 bases had no gene match. CDR1 and CDR2 (germline): TSWWSYY, QGS. The CDR3 spans 17 residues. The CDR3 region has the DNA TGTGCTCTTGGGGAACCAGGTACTGGGGAGATCAGGGGTAAACTCATCTTT. Translation: CALGEPGTGEIRGKLIF.

This clone was recorded at least ten times. The rearrangement joins TRDV2 to TRDJ1; TRDD3 aligns across 8 bases. V dropped 0 bases and J dropped 0; count of bases not matched to a gene: 20. CDR1 is GEAIGNYY and CDR2 is EKD in the germline V gene. The CDR3 spans 21 residues. The DNA of the CDR3 is TGTGCCTGTGACACCGAGTTCTCTACTGGGGGTCCCTACATGTACACCGATAAACTCATCTTT. It specifies CACDTEFSTGGPYMYTDKLIF.

Comments on this clone: One end of the junction does not line up with germline, which may come from a read error. The rearrangement joins TRDV1 to TRDJ1; 10 bases are a match to TRDD3. The CDR3 length is 23 residues. CDR1 is TSWWSYY, CDR2 QGS, per germline. This CDR3 reads CALGERTGSAERSTGGCDDKPIF. The CDR3, as DNA: TGTGCTCTTGGGGAACGTACCGGTTCCGCCGAGAGGAGCACTGGGGGATGTGACGATAAACCCATCTTT.

This clone was detected once. J is TRDJ1 and V is TRDV1, with 11 bases that match TRDD3. CDR3 size: 21 residues. V lost 1 base, J lost 0 bases, and 16 bases stayed unmatched. In germline, CDR1 is TSWWSYY, CDR2 QGS. This chain's CDR3 is CALGERLLGDKLDPYTDKLIF. CDR3 bases: TGTGCTCTTGGGGAACGTCTACTGGGGGATAAGTTGGACCCCTACACCGATAAACTCATCTTT.

J is TRDJ1 and V is TRDV1; TRDD3 aligns across 7 bases. This CDR3 contains 16 residues. Trimming cost V 7 bases and J 6 bases; bases outside gene matches: 17. Germline V lookup: CDR1 TSWWSYY, CDR2 QGS. The CDR3 sequence: CALAYLRLGPSNKLIF. CDR3 bases: TGTGCTCTTGCCTATCTACGACTGGGGCCGTCGAATAAACTCATCTTT.

The chain combines TRDV1 with TRDJ1; 8 bases fit TRDD3. Germline lookup yields CDR1 TSWWSYY and CDR2 QGS. V lost 5 bases, J lost 0 bases, and 26 bases stayed unmatched. The CDR3 contains 22 residues. The CDR3 DNA sequence: TGTGCTCTTGGGAAGTTTTCTCCTACCCCGTACTGGGGGTCACAGTACACCGATAAACTCATCTTT. This sequence encodes CALGKFSPTPYWGSQYTDKLIF.

V usage is TRDV1 and J usage is TRDJ2; D gene uncertain. This CDR3 region has 15 residues. V lost 4 bases and J 4 bases, leaving 13 bases between the germline ends. Germline loops: CDR1 TSWWSYY, CDR2 QGS. The CDR3 DNA follows: TGTGCTCTTGGGGTCCTGAAGGGACCGACAGCACAACTCTTCTTT. Protein: CALGVLKGPTAQLFF.

This clone was seen only a few times. The genes are TRDV1 and TRDJ1; 7 positions agree with TRDD3. The germline CDR1 and CDR2 sequences are TSWWSYY and QGS. The ends lost 6 bases at V and 0 bases at J; junction bases unmatched: 22. This CDR3 spans 20 amino acids. CDR3: CALGRNVVRLGDWYTDKLIF. CDR3 bases: TGTGCTCTTGGAAGGAACGTAGTCCGATTGGGGGACTGGTACACCGATAAACTCATCTTT.